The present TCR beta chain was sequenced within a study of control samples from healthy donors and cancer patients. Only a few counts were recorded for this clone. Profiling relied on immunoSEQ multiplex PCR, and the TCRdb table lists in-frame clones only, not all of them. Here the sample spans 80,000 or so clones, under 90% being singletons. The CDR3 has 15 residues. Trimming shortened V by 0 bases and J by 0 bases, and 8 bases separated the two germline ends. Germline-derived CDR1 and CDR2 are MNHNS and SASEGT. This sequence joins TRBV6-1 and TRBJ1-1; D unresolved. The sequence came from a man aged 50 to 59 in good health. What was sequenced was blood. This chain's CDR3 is CASSEAATLNTEAFF. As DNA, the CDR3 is TGTGCCAGCAGTGAAGCCGCGACCCTGAACACTGAAGCTTTCTTT.